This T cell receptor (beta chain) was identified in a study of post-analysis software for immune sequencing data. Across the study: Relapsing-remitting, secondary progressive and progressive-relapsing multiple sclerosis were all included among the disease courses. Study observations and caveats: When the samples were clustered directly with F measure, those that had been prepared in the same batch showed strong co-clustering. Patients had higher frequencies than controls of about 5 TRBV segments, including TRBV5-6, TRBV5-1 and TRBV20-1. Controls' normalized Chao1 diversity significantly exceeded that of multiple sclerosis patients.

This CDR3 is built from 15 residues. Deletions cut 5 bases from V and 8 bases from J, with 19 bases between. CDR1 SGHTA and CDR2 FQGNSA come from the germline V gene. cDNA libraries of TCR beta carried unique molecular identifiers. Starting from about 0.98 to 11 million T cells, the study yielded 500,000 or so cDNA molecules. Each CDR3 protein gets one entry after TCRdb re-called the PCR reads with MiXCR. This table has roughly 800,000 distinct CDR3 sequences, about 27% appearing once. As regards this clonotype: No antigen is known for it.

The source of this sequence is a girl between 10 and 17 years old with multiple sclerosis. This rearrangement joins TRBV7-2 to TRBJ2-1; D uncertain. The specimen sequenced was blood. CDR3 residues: CASSPTAGRWDEQFF. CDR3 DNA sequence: TGTGCCAGCAGCCCCACAGCAGGCCGCTGGGATGAGCAGTTCTTC. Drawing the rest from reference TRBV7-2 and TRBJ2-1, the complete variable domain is GAGVSQSPSNKVTEKGKDVELRCDPISGHTALYWYRQSLGQGLEFLIYFQGNSAPDKSGLPSDRFSAERTGGSVSTLTIQRTQQEDSAVYLCASSPTAGRWDEQFFGPGTRLTVL.